The 11 T cell receptor beta chains listed next were all sequenced from one sample in a study of blood T cell repertoires in COVID-19. The repertoire was sequenced with immunoSEQ multiplex PCR; TCRdb's copy has only in-frame clones and lacks some. The sample consists of 350,000 to 450,000 clones, roughly nine tenths of them appearing once. Material: PBMCs or T cells enriched from blood (not recorded which). These receptors came from a woman aged 40-49 years who had been exposed to COVID-19.

This chain uses TRBV19 with TRBJ2-3; D is ambiguous. CDR1 is LNHDA, CDR2 SQIVND, per germline (reference sequence). Trimming cost V 6 bases and J 0 bases, with 7 bases left between them. The CDR3 contains 13 residues. The DNA of the CDR3 is TGTGCCAGTAGGCTACAGAGCACAGATACGCAGTATTTT. Translated: CASRLQSTDTQYF.

This clone was seen a handful of times. The V and J genes are TRBV6-1 and TRBJ1-6; the D gene is possibly TRBD1 (5 bases). CDR1 and CDR2 from the germline V gene are MNHNS and SASEGT. CDR3 length: 15 residues. The V and J ends lost 1 base and 7 bases respectively, with 11 bases between them. The CDR3 coding sequence is TGTGCCAGCAGTGAAGACAGGATTAGGAATTCACCCCTCCACTTT. Encoded protein: CASSEDRIRNSPLHF.

This clone came up once. The V gene is TRBV19, the J gene TRBJ2-7; 10 nucleotides line up with TRBD1. Germline CDR1 reads LNHDA; CDR2 reads SQIVND (reference sequence). The CDR3 totals 17 residues. With 5 bases clipped from V and 5 bases from J, the junction kept 15 bases outside the gene matches. The CDR3 loop is CASSFSRTGGVWNEQYF. The DNA for the CDR3 is TGTGCCAGTAGTTTCTCTCGGACAGGGGGGGTCTGGAACGAGCAGTACTTC.

This chain uses TRBV6-6 with TRBJ1-3; D gene unclear. The CDR3 length is 14 residues. Germline CDR1 and CDR2: MNHNY and SVGAGI (reference sequence). Trimming removed 2 bases at V and 5 bases at J, with 10 bases between. CDR3 sequence (DNA): TGTGCCAGCAGTTACCGGACTGGGAGAAACACCATATATTTT. Translating it yields CASSYRTGRNTIYF.

The CDR3, as DNA: TGTGCCAGCAGCTTAGTCCGGCCGGGACTTGCAACCACCGGGGAGCTGTTTTTT. Protein: CASSLVRPGLATTGELFF. The V and J genes are TRBV7-9 and TRBJ2-2; a weak D match, TRBD2 (6 bases). The CDR3 covers 18 residues. Germline CDR1 and CDR2: SEHNR and FQNEAQ (reference sequence). V was clipped by 1 base and J by 4 bases, with 19 bases between them.

J is TRBJ2-2 and V is TRBV5-1; D is possibly TRBD1 (6 bases). Looked up from germline, CDR1 is SGHRS and CDR2 is YFSETQ. The CDR3 spans 15 residues. With 4 bases removed from V and 5 bases from J, the gap between germline ends came to 15 bases. CDR3 residues: CASSERMGATGELFF. DNA for the CDR3: TGCGCCAGCAGCGAGAGGATGGGGGCTACCGGGGAGCTGTTTTTT.

V gene TRBV5-4 combines with J gene TRBJ2-3; tentative D call: TRBD2 (5 bases). Germline CDR1 and CDR2: SGHNT and YYREEE (reference sequence). This CDR3 is 14 amino acids long. Deletions cut 10 bases from V and 1 base from J, with 16 bases between. The CDR3 is CAGGLGLGTDTQYF. The CDR3 nucleotides are TGTGCCGGAGGCCTGGGCCTAGGCACAGATACGCAGTATTTT.

This clone was recorded once. This chain joins TRBV25-1 and TRBJ1-2, with a tentative D call TRBD1 (6 bases). The CDR3 has 13 residues. V gave up 3 bases and J gave up 7 bases, with 12 bases separating them. The germline CDR1 and CDR2 sequences are MGHDK and SYGVNS. CDR3 nucleotide sequence: TGTGCCAGCAGTGATGTGGCAGGGGTTGGCTACACCTTC. Translating it yields CASSDVAGVGYTF.

J is TRBJ1-1 and V is TRBV3-1 (or the pseudogene TRBV3-2); tentatively, D is TRBD1 (5 bases). V shed 6 bases and J shed 8 bases, with 13 bases lying between them. Germline V gene lookup returns CDR1 LGHDT and CDR2 YNNKEL (reference sequence). This CDR3 comprises 12 residues. Written as DNA, the CDR3 is TGTGCCAGCAGTTTAGGGGTGAGGGAAGCTTTCTTT. As protein: CASSLGVREAFF.

The rearrangement links TRBV6-5 to TRBJ1-1, with 7 positions matching TRBD1. This CDR3 contains 15 residues. The ends lost 5 bases at V and 3 bases at J; junction bases unmatched: 9. Per germline, CDR1 MNHEY and CDR2 SVGAGI. The CDR3, as DNA: TGTGCCAGCAGTAGACCCACAGGGGAGTACACTGAAGCTTTCTTT. The encoded protein is CASSRPTGEYTEAFF.

This chain uses TRBV30 with TRBJ2-5; D call uncertain. Trimming pared 0 bases from V and 5 bases from J, leaving 7 bases between. Germline loops: CDR1 GTSNPN, CDR2 SVGIG (reference sequence). The CDR3 is made up of 12 amino acids. CDR3 loop: CAWSVAGETQYF. The CDR3 nucleotides read TGTGCCTGGAGTGTAGCCGGGGAGACCCAGTACTTC.